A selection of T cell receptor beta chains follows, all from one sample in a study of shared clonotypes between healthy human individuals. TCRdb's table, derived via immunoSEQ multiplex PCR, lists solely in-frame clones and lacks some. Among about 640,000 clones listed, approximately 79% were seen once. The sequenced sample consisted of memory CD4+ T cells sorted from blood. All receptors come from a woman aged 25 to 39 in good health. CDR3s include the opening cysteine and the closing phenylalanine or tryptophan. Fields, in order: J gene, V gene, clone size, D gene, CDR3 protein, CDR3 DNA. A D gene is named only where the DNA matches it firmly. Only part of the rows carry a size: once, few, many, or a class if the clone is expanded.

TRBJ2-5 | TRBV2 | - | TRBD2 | CASSRTSGSQETQYF | TGTGCCAGCAGTAGGACTAGCGGCAGTCAAGAGACCCAGTACTTC
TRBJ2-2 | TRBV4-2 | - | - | CASSQDPTRGNTGELFF | TGTGCCAGCAGCCAAGATCCGACTAGGGGGAACACCGGGGAGCTGTTTTTT
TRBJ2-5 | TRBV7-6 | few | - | CASSSQETQYF | TGTGCCAGCAGCTCACAAGAGACCCAGTACTTC
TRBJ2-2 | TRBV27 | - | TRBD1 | CASSFSGQANTGELFF | TGTGCCAGCAGTTTCTCCGGACAGGCGAACACCGGGGAGCTGTTTTTT
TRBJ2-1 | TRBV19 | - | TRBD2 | CASSRAGRSGNEQFF | TGTGCCAGTAGTAGGGCCGGGAGGTCAGGCAATGAGCAGTTCTTC
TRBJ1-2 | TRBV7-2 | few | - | CASSPRLPLGYTF | TGTGCCAGCAGCCCCCGGCTCCCTTTAGGTTACACCTTC
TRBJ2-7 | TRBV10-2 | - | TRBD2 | CASSPIPQASGMWEQYF | TGCGCCAGCAGTCCCATCCCCCAGGCTAGCGGGATGTGGGAGCAGTACTTC
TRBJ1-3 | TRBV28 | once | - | CASSWGTPSGNTIYF | TGTGCCAGCAGTTGGGGGACCCCCTCTGGAAACACCATATATTTT
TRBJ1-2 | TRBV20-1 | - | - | CSASREGYTF | TGCAGTGCTTCGAGGGAGGGCTACACCTTC
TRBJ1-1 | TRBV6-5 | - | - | CASSENLGGTEAFF | TGTGCCAGCAGTGAAAACTTAGGTGGGACTGAAGCTTTCTTT
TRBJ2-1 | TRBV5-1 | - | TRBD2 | CASSLRAGDYNEQFF | TGCGCCAGCAGCTTGAGGGCGGGAGACTACAATGAGCAGTTCTTC
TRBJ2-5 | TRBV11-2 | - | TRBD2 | CASSLLAGEGETQYF | TGTGCCAGCAGCTTGCTTGCGGGAGAAGGAGAGACCCAGTACTTC
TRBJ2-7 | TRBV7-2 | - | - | CASSSGTEPTGRYF | TGTGCCAGCAGCTCCGGGACGGAGCCTACTGGTCGGTACTTC
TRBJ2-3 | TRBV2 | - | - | CASSGFASTDTQYF | TGTGCCAGCAGTGGGTTCGCTAGCACAGATACGCAGTATTTT
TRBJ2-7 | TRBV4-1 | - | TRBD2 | CASSLAGAHEQYF | TGCGCCAGCAGCCTGGCGGGAGCCCACGAGCAGTACTTC
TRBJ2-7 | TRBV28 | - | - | CASSAQSRAAGWDF | TGTGCCAGCAGTGCCCAATCTAGAGCGGCCGGGTGGGACTTC
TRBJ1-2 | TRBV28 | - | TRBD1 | CASRQTGTGVYGYTF | TGTGCCAGCAGACAAACCGGGACAGGGGTCTATGGCTACACCTTC
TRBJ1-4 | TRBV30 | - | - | CAWNGRVDEKLFF | TGTGCCTGGAATGGCAGGGTTGATGAAAAACTGTTTTTT
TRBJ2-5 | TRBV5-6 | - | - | CASSHGTRETQYF | TGTGCCAGCAGCCACGGGACACGAGAGACCCAGTACTTC
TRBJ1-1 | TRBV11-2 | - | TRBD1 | CASSSYRGQNTEAFF | TGTGCCAGCAGCTCCTACAGGGGACAGAACACTGAAGCTTTCTTT